Following are 18 T cell receptor beta chains from one sample sequenced in a study of control samples from healthy donors and cancer patients. Measured with immunoSEQ multiplex PCR; TCRdb has only the in-frame clones, and not every one. This sample carries about 170,000 clones, 85% to 95% of them seen once, and the ten largest clones take about 4%. The sequenced sample was blood. The receptors were sampled from a woman aged 55-75 years in good health.

This CDR3 is CASMEQVTRFSNQPQHF. The DNA for the CDR3 is TGTGCCAGCATGGAACAGGTGACGCGGTTTAGCAATCAGCCCCAGCATTTT. This chain links TRBV2 with TRBJ1-5; weak D call: TRBD1 (5 bases). Deletions cut 7 bases from V and 0 bases from J, with 19 bases between. Germline values: CDR1 SNHLY, CDR2 FYNNEI. There are 17 residues in the CDR3.

V usage is TRBV3-1 (or the pseudogene TRBV3-2) and J usage is TRBJ1-5; D unclear. Germline V lookup: CDR1 LGHDT, CDR2 YNNKEL (reference sequence). Trimming stripped 4 bases from V and 7 bases from J, with 14 bases between. This CDR3 is 14 amino acids long. The CDR3 spells CASSPLDQNQPQHF. The CDR3 region has the DNA TGTGCCAGCAGCCCATTGGACCAGAACCAGCCCCAGCATTTT.

This clone appeared once. V gene TRBV10-2 combines with J gene TRBJ2-7; possibly TRBD2 for D (5 bases). Germline CDR1 is WSHSY and CDR2 is SAAADI. This CDR3 spans 14 amino acids. V lost 7 bases and J 3 bases, leaving 16 bases between the germline ends. The CDR3 region has the DNA TGCGCCAGCAATCTGGGTGCCGGGAACTACGAGCAGTACTTC. This sequence encodes CASNLGAGNYEQYF.

The table lists this clone with a few counts. The rearrangement uses TRBV6-5 and TRBJ1-2; 7 bases agree with TRBD1. Per germline, CDR1 MNHEY and CDR2 SVGAGI. There are 15 residues in the CDR3. The J segment lost 3 bases and the V segment lost 7 bases, leaving 11 bases of the junction unmatched. The CDR3 reads CASILDSGTDYGYTF. As DNA, the CDR3 is TGTGCCAGCATCCTCGACTCCGGGACAGACTATGGCTACACCTTC.

V and J are TRBV6-6 and TRBJ1-1; 7 nucleotides align to TRBD1. The CDR3 length is 13 residues. Germline V gives CDR1 MNHNY, CDR2 SVGAGI (reference sequence). The V gene end was trimmed by 5 bases and the J gene end by 2 bases; junction bases not matched to a gene: 2. CDR3 residues: CASSRTGNTEAFF. For the CDR3, the DNA is TGTGCCAGCAGTCGGACAGGTAACACTGAAGCTTTCTTT.

The gene calls are TRBV4-2 and TRBJ2-1, with TRBD2 identical over 14 bases. Germline V lookup: CDR1 LGHNA, CDR2 YNFKEQ. The CDR3 extends over 20 amino acids. The V segment lost 2 bases and the J segment 4 bases; nucleotides outside the gene matches: 13. Here the CDR3 reads CASSQRLAGGLSIPYNEQFF. For the CDR3, the DNA is TGTGCCAGCAGCCAAAGACTAGCGGGGGGGCTCTCGATTCCTTACAATGAGCAGTTCTTC.

V is TRBV12-3 or TRBV12-4 and J is TRBJ1-1; D not resolved. CDR3 size: 13 residues. With 2 bases removed from V and 0 bases from J, the gap between germline ends came to 4 bases. Here the CDR3 DNA reads TGTGCCAGCAGTTTAATGTTGAACACTGAAGCTTTCTTT. It encodes CASSLMLNTEAFF.

CDR3 in DNA: TGTGCCAGCAGCCCGACAGTCTACTCTGGAAACACCATATATTTT. Translating it yields CASSPTVYSGNTIYF. The J gene is TRBJ1-3, the V gene TRBV7-9, with TRBD1 as a possible D gene (5 bases). The CDR3 contains 15 residues. Deletions cut 5 bases from V and 0 bases from J, with 11 bases between. Germline V gene lookup returns CDR1 SEHNR and CDR2 FQNEAQ (reference sequence).

The chain joins TRBV5-1 to TRBJ2-3; TRBD1 matches at 8 bases. The CDR3 has 15 residues. After removal of 7 bases from V and 3 bases from J, the junction contained 10 bases not matched to a gene. CDR1 and CDR2 from the germline V gene are SGHRS and YFSETQ. The chain's CDR3 is CASEYRGWDTDTQYF. Written as DNA, the CDR3 is TGCGCCAGCGAGTACAGGGGGTGGGATACAGATACGCAGTATTTT.

This chain uses TRBV3-1 (or the pseudogene TRBV3-2) with TRBJ2-1, with D perhaps TRBD1 or TRBD2 (5 bases each). V lost 0 bases to trimming and J lost 9 bases, with 21 bases between them. The germline V gene has CDR1 LGHDT and CDR2 YNNKEL (reference sequence). The CDR3 sequence is 17 residues long. CDR3 in amino acids: CASSQDGAQIRAGEQFF. Here the CDR3 DNA reads TGTGCCAGCAGCCAAGATGGGGCGCAGATAAGGGCGGGTGAGCAGTTCTTC.

This chain links TRBV5-1 with TRBJ1-2, with D perhaps matching TRBD1 (6 bases). CDR1 and CDR2 (germline): SGHRS, YFSETQ. CDR3 length: 15 amino acids. Trimming cost V 4 bases and J 6 bases, with 19 bases left between them. In nucleotides, the CDR3 is TGCGCCAGCAGCGGAGGACAGCCAAATTTTCATGGCTACACCTTC. As protein: CASSGGQPNFHGYTF. Filled out from reference TRBV5-1 and TRBJ1-2, the complete variable domain reads KAGVTQTPRYLIKTRGQQVTLSCSPISGHRSVSWYQQTPGQGLQFLFEYFSETQRNKGNFPGRFSGRQFSNSRSEMNVSTLELGDSALYLCASSGGQPNFHGYTFGSGTRLTVV.

The CDR3 DNA reads TGTGCCACCAATCCGGGGACTCGGACCCAGTACTTC. Protein: CATNPGTRTQYF. The V and J genes are TRBV13 and TRBJ2-5; D perhaps matches TRBD2 (6 bases). Trimming shortened V by 10 bases and J by 7 bases, and 16 bases separated the two germline ends. CDR3 size: 12 residues. Germline CDR1 reads PRHDT; CDR2 reads FYEKMQ (reference sequence).

The chain joins TRBV9 to TRBJ2-1, with D tentatively TRBD1 or TRBD2 (7 bases each). Germline V CDR1 and CDR2: SGDLS, YYNGEE. The CDR3 sequence is 15 residues long. V gave up 1 base and J gave up 6 bases, with 14 bases separating them. The CDR3 reads CASSVQGGPFNEQFF. DNA of the CDR3: TGTGCCAGCAGCGTACAGGGGGGGCCTTTCAATGAGCAGTTCTTC.

The J gene is TRBJ2-5, the V gene TRBV11-2; D is undetermined. Germline V gene sequence: CDR1 SGHAT, CDR2 FQNNGV. This CDR3 has 15 amino acids. Trimming stripped 5 bases from V and 1 base from J, with 14 bases between. CDR3 amino acids: CASSPVVEIQETQYF. The DNA for the CDR3 is TGTGCCAGCAGCCCCGTAGTTGAGATCCAAGAGACCCAGTACTTC.

The rearrangement uses TRBV12-3 or TRBV12-4 and TRBJ1-5, with no clear D. Deletions cut 7 bases from V and 0 bases from J, with 7 bases between. The CDR3 covers 13 residues. The CDR3 DNA reads as TGTGCCAGCACGGGAAATAGCAATCAGCCCCAGCATTTT. Translating it yields CASTGNSNQPQHF.

This clone was counted ten times or more. J is TRBJ1-5 and V is TRBV10-1, with unresolved D. The CDR3 sequence is 14 residues long. V lost 4 bases and J 5 bases, leaving 12 bases between the germline ends. CDR1 and CDR2 from the germline V gene are WNHNN and SYGVQD (reference sequence). This CDR3 reads CASSVGLPDQPQHF. For the CDR3, the DNA is TGCGCCAGCAGTGTAGGGTTACCAGATCAGCCCCAGCATTTT.

The genes are TRBV5-1 and TRBJ1-3; D unresolved. V was pared by 4 bases and J by 0 bases, with 8 bases between. CDR1 and CDR2 from the germline V gene are SGHRS and YFSETQ. The CDR3 covers 14 residues. CDR3 in DNA: TGCGCCAGCAGCCGGTCCGCCTCTGGAAACACCATATATTTT. Its translation is CASSRSASGNTIYF. The full variable domain, rest sourced from reference TRBV5-1 and TRBJ1-3, is KAGVTQTPRYLIKTRGQQVTLSCSPISGHRSVSWYQQTPGQGLQFLFEYFSETQRNKGNFPGRFSGRQFSNSRSEMNVSTLELGDSALYLCASSRSASGNTIYFGEGSWLTVV.

The V gene is TRBV20-1, the J gene TRBJ1-4, with 7 positions matching TRBD1. Germline V gene sequence: CDR1 DFQATT, CDR2 SNEGSKA (reference sequence). The CDR3 has 14 residues. The V and J ends lost 3 bases and 10 bases, in that order; junction bases with no gene match: 11. The CDR3 is CSASPTGSPGKLFF. The CDR3 DNA sequence: TGCAGTGCTAGTCCGACAGGGTCCCCTGGAAAACTGTTTTTT.